A single sample is the source of the 26 T cell receptor beta chains below, sequenced in a study of cytomegalovirus exposure and HLA in healthy donors. Primers included in the PCR were 60 Vbeta and 13 Jbeta primers. TCRdb keeps only in-frame clones here, not all; method: immunoSEQ multiplex PCR. The table records approximately 180,000 clones, about 83% of them present only once. Sequenced sample: PBMCs. These receptors originate from a girl aged 10 to 17 in good health and CMV-seropositive.

This chain joins TRBV5-1 and TRBJ2-5, with 7 bases matching TRBD1. The DNA end is a closer match to TRBJ2-7, so the J assignment may be wrong. CDR1 is SGHRS, CDR2 YFSETQ, per germline. CDR3 length: 19 residues. CDR3 nucleotide sequence: TGCGCCAGCAGAGAAATGAACCGGGGACAGCTACCATCGGCCTACGAGCAGTACTTC. Its protein is CASREMNRGQLPSAYEQYF.

Here the CDR3 DNA reads TGTGCCAGCAGCTTAATACCAGGGATCTATGGCTACACCTTC. As protein: CASSLIPGIYGYTF. This rearrangement joins TRBV7-2 to TRBJ1-2, with D tentatively TRBD1 (5 bases). The length of the CDR3 is 14 residues. Germline assignment: CDR1 SGHTA and CDR2 FQGNSA. Trimming cost V 2 bases and J 4 bases, with 11 bases left between them.

The chain links TRBV9 to TRBJ1-1; no firm D call. With 0 bases removed from V and 11 bases from J, the gap between germline ends came to 11 bases. The CDR3 consists of 12 residues. Germline V gives CDR1 SGDLS, CDR2 YYNGEE. CDR3 coding DNA: TGTGCCAGCAGCGTAGCGGGAAGCAGGGCTTTCTTT. Translation: CASSVAGSRAFF.

This clone was recorded once. This chain uses TRBV5-1 with TRBJ1-1; D might be TRBD1 (6 bases). Germline V gives CDR1 SGHRS, CDR2 YFSETQ. The CDR3 extends over 17 amino acids. Trimming stripped 2 bases from V and 2 bases from J, with 19 bases between. CDR3 sequence: CASSFLWGLQFNTEAFF. In nucleotides, the CDR3 is TGCGCCAGCAGCTTCCTGTGGGGGCTCCAATTCAACACTGAAGCTTTCTTT.

This clone showed up just once. The chain uses TRBV6-1 and TRBJ2-7, with unresolved D. The germline CDR1 and CDR2 sequences are MNHNS and SASEGT. This CDR3 is 14 amino acids long. The V and J ends lost 2 bases and 8 bases respectively, with 16 bases between them. The CDR3 region is CASSELGVLAKQYF. As DNA, the CDR3 is TGTGCCAGCAGTGAATTGGGCGTTCTTGCTAAGCAGTACTTC.

The chain links TRBV7-9 to TRBJ2-7; a possible D gene is TRBD2 (7 bases). This CDR3 is built from 13 residues. Germline V gene lookup returns CDR1 SEHNR and CDR2 FQNEAQ (reference sequence). The V gene lost 2 bases and the J gene lost 7 bases, with 12 bases spanning the gap. CDR3 coding DNA: TGTGCCAGCAGCTTATCGGGGGGCAGGGAGCAGTACTTC. This translates into CASSLSGGREQYF.

This rearrangement joins TRBV19 to TRBJ1-5; 9 bases line up with TRBD1. The CDR3 is 15 amino acids. Germline CDR1 and CDR2: LNHDA and SQIVND (reference sequence). V was clipped by 6 bases and J by 3 bases; unmatched bases: 6. CDR3 residues: CASRHTGGYNQPQHF. For the CDR3, the DNA is TGTGCCAGTAGGCACACAGGGGGCTACAATCAGCCCCAGCATTTT.

This rearrangement joins TRBV11-3 to TRBJ2-1; TRBD1 might be the D (6 bases). Trimming stripped 0 bases from V and 1 base from J, with 19 bases between. The germline V gene has CDR1 SGHNT and CDR2 YENEEA. The CDR3 is 19 amino acids. CDR3 region: CASSLDGKDSRPSYNEQFF. The DNA of the CDR3 is TGTGCCAGCAGCTTAGATGGGAAGGACAGTCGCCCTTCCTACAATGAGCAGTTCTTC.

The chain is built from TRBV11-2 and TRBJ2-7; D ambiguous. This CDR3 contains 11 residues. Germline-derived CDR1 and CDR2 are SGHAT and FQNNGV. V was shortened by 4 bases and J by 7 bases, with 8 bases between the two germline ends. The CDR3 spells CASSSAWEQYF. In nucleotides, the CDR3 is TGTGCCAGCAGCTCCGCGTGGGAGCAGTACTTC.

There are a few counts of this clone. The chain is built from TRBV6-4 and TRBJ1-2; D remains ambiguous. V was pared by 4 bases and J by 9 bases, with 18 bases between. CDR3 length: 14 amino acids. In germline, CDR1 is MRHNA, CDR2 SNTAGT. CDR3 region: CASSASSGSASYTF. In DNA form, the CDR3 reads TGTGCCAGCAGTGCCTCCTCTGGGAGCGCTAGCTACACCTTC.

This clone was counted a few times. V usage is TRBV5-5 and J usage is TRBJ2-3; D gene ambiguous. Per the germline V gene, CDR1 is SGHKS and CDR2 is YYEKEE (reference sequence). This CDR3 comprises 14 residues. V was trimmed by 5 bases and J by 1 base, leaving 11 bases between them. CDR3 residues: CASSPDTGTDTQYF. The DNA of the CDR3 is TGTGCCAGCAGTCCCGACACTGGCACAGATACGCAGTATTTT.

This clone showed up just once. The CDR3: CASSKVTRQGPEGHQPQHF. CDR3 sequence (DNA): TGTGCCAGCAGCAAAGTCACGCGACAGGGGCCCGAAGGGCATCAGCCCCAGCATTTT. The chain employs TRBV21-1 and TRBJ1-5; the table's D call of TRBD1 was not tested on the DNA. TRBV21-1 is given as a pseudogene. The CDR3 contains 19 residues.

In its sample, this clone was seen a few times. The V call is TRBV7-9, the J call TRBJ1-6; TRBD1 matches 11 bases. Germline CDR1 SEHNR, CDR2 FQNEAQ (reference sequence). The V segment lost 4 bases and the J segment 10 bases; nucleotides outside the gene matches: 9. The CDR3 covers 16 residues. In DNA, the CDR3 is TGTGCCAGCAGCTACTATGGGACAGGGGGTAACTCACCCCTCCACTTT. It yields the protein CASSYYGTGGNSPLHF.

The rearrangement joins TRBV6-5 to TRBJ1-1, with 7 positions matching TRBD1. Looked up from germline, CDR1 is MNHEY and CDR2 is SVGAGI. CDR3 length: 11 amino acids. Trimming cost V 6 bases and J 11 bases; bases outside gene matches: 6. CDR3 loop: CASSIQGRAFF. DNA of the CDR3: TGTGCCAGCAGCATACAGGGGCGGGCTTTCTTT.

V and J are TRBV11-3 and TRBJ2-1; 8 bases agree with TRBD1. J was trimmed by 3 bases and V by 1 base; bases with no gene match: 2. The CDR3 length is 15 residues. Germline CDR1 SGHNT, CDR2 YENEEA. CDR3 sequence (DNA): TGTGCCAGCAGCTTAGTAACAGGGGGCTACAATGAGCAGTTCTTC. Translation: CASSLVTGGYNEQFF. The full variable domain, completed using reference TRBV11-3 and TRBJ2-1, is EAGVVQSPRYKIIEKKQPVAFWCNPISGHNTLYWYLQNLGQGPELLIRYENEEAVDDSQLPKDRFSAERLKGVDSTLKIQPAELGDSAVYLCASSLVTGGYNEQFFGPGTRLTVL.

The rearrangement uses TRBV7-9 and TRBJ2-5; maybe TRBD2 (5 bases). Germline CDR1 is SEHNR and CDR2 is FQNEAQ (reference sequence). The CDR3 runs to 15 residues. V was pared by 5 bases and J by 1 base, with 14 bases between. CDR3 sequence (DNA): TGTGCCAGCAGCCTCCTCGGACTGATCCAAGAGACCCAGTACTTC. Translating gives CASSLLGLIQETQYF. The entire variable domain, with the rest obtained from reference TRBV7-9 and TRBJ2-5, is as follows: DTGVSQNPRHKITKRGQNVTFRCDPISEHNRLYWYRQTLGQGPEFLTYFQNEAQLEKSRLLSDRFSAERPKGSFSTLEIQRTEQGDSAMYLCASSLLGLIQETQYFGPGTRLLVL.

The chain uses TRBV2 and TRBJ1-1; TRBD1 agrees at 10 bases. The J segment lost 5 bases and the V segment lost 5 bases, leaving 5 bases of the junction unmatched. The germline V gene encodes CDR1 SNHLY and CDR2 FYNNEI. The CDR3 is 14 amino acids. The CDR3 is CASSFRTGGTEAFF. The CDR3 nucleotides read TGTGCCAGCAGTTTTCGGACAGGGGGGACTGAAGCTTTCTTT. The full variable domain, with the rest looked up from reference TRBV2 and TRBJ1-1, is EPEVTQTPSHQVTQMGQEVILRCVPISNHLYFYWYRQILGQKVEFLVSFYNNEISEKSEIFDDQFSVERPDGSNFTLKIRSTKLEDSAMYFCASSFRTGGTEAFFGQGTRLTVV.

A single count supports this clone. The chain carries TRBV11-2 and TRBJ2-1, with TRBD1 identical over 11 bases. CDR3 length equals 17 residues. Trimming removed 5 bases from V and 4 bases from J; junction bases left unmatched: 10. In germline, CDR1 is SGHAT, CDR2 FQNNGV. CDR3 coding DNA: TGTGCCAGCAGCACCACGGTAGGGACAGGGGGTTACAATGAGCAGTTCTTC. Translation: CASSTTVGTGGYNEQFF. Full variable domain (outside the CDR3, taken from reference TRBV11-2 and TRBJ2-1): EAGVAQSPRYKIIEKRQSVAFWCNPISGHATLYWYQQILGQGPKLLIQFQNNGVVDDSQLPKDRFSAERLKGVDSTLKIQPAKLEDSAVYLCASSTTVGTGGYNEQFFGPGTRLTVL.

The CDR3 loop reads CASRVESSTDTQYF. CDR3 sequence (DNA): TGCGCCAGCCGGGTGGAATCTAGCACAGATACGCAGTATTTT. J is TRBJ2-3 and V is TRBV5-1, with D hard to call. V lost 7 bases to trimming and J lost 0 bases, with 12 bases between them. Looked up from germline, CDR1 is SGHRS and CDR2 is YFSETQ. This CDR3 has 14 residues.

The chain couples TRBV7-3 to TRBJ1-1, with TRBD1 as a possible D gene (5 bases). In germline, CDR1 is SGHTA, CDR2 FQGTGA. Trimming stripped 3 bases from V and 0 bases from J, with 11 bases between. The length of the CDR3 is 15 residues. CDR3 DNA sequence: TGTGCCAGCAGCTTGGGTTCAGGGTTGAACACTGAAGCTTTCTTT. Amino acids: CASSLGSGLNTEAFF.

As DNA, the CDR3 is TGCAGCGTTTTTGCGGGAAACACCATATATTTT. It is translated as CSVFAGNTIYF. The chain is built from TRBV29-1 and TRBJ1-3; D uncertain. CDR3 size: 11 residues. The V gene's germline CDR1 is SQVTM and CDR2 ANQGSEA. Between the trimmed V and J ends, which lost 5 bases and 4 bases, there was a span of 6 bases.

The rearrangement links TRBV9 to TRBJ2-1; D unresolved. The CDR3 totals 12 residues. In germline, CDR1 is SGDLS, CDR2 YYNGEE. Trimming took 3 bases from V and 8 from J, leaving 9 bases between them. The CDR3 spells CASSETWDEQFF. CDR3 sequence (DNA): TGTGCCAGCAGCGAGACTTGGGATGAGCAGTTCTTC.

This clone was seen a handful of times. The J gene is TRBJ1-1, the V gene TRBV2; 7 bases are shared with TRBD1. The CDR3 contains 14 residues. Germline values: CDR1 SNHLY, CDR2 FYNNEI. Losses at the gene ends were 6 bases for V and 1 base for J; bases not matched to a gene: 5. Written as DNA, the CDR3 is TGTGCCAGCAGCAAAGACAGGGAGAACACTGAAGCTTTCTTT. As protein: CASSKDRENTEAFF.

As regards this clone: In the same sample, other DNA sequences code for this CDR3. V is TRBV27 and J is TRBJ2-3; 8 positions agree with TRBD1. In germline, CDR1 is MNHEY, CDR2 SMNVEV (reference sequence). This CDR3 contains 15 residues. Germline trimming cut 6 bases from V and 1 base from J; bases unmatched to any gene: 6. CDR3: CASSPGGAGTDTQYF. The CDR3 DNA is TGTGCCAGCAGCCCAGGGGGCGCGGGCACAGATACGCAGTATTTT.

The genes are TRBV5-4 and TRBJ1-2; TRBD1 matches at 8 bases. Germline V CDR1 and CDR2: SGHNT, YYREEE (reference sequence). The CDR3 is 15 amino acids. Losses at the gene ends were 4 bases for V and 8 bases for J; bases not matched to a gene: 13. The CDR3 sequence: CASSGRTGFNEGYTF. The CDR3 DNA sequence: TGTGCCAGCAGCGGACGGACAGGGTTTAACGAGGGCTACACCTTC.

Regarding this clone: At the DNA level, this CDR3 is encoded by other sequences in the same sample as well. The J gene is TRBJ1-2, the V gene TRBV18, with 9 positions matching TRBD1. Germline CDR1 is KGHSH and CDR2 is LQKENI. The CDR3 runs 14 residues. With 6 bases clipped from V and 4 bases from J, the junction kept 6 bases outside the gene matches. The chain's CDR3 is CASSPGTGSYGYTF. The CDR3 DNA follows: TGTGCCAGCTCCCCCGGGACAGGGAGCTATGGCTACACCTTC.